These T cell receptor beta chains were read from a single sample in a study of Ad26.COV2.S vaccination and SARS-CoV-2 variants. Clones were read by immunoSEQ multiplex PCR, and TCRdb kept only the in-frame ones, dropping some. The repertoire consists of a few hundred thousand clones, with around 89% occurring once and the leading ten covering less than 4%. The sample consisted of peripheral blood, taken in a trial of Ad26.COV2.S vaccine versus placebo. These receptors were obtained from a person between 18 and 65 years old who received the Ad26.COV2.S COVID-19 vaccine or a placebo. The CDR3 runs from the conserved cysteine through the conserved F or W. A D gene is named only where the DNA matches it firmly. Size is omitted from some rows. Given values are once, few, many or a class for expanded clones.

J gene,D gene,clone size,V gene,CDR3 protein,CDR3 DNA
TRBJ2-7,-,-,TRBV27,CASSLRSVPYEQYF,TGTGCCAGCAGTTTAAGATCCGTACCTTACGAGCAGTACTTC
TRBJ1-2,TRBD1,once,TRBV11-2,CASSLATGSLGNYGYTF,TGTGCCAGCAGCTTAGCGACAGGGAGCCTCGGTAACTATGGCTACACCTTC
TRBJ2-1,-,once,TRBV11-3,CASSLGPTSTNEQFF,TGTGCCAGCAGCTTAGGCCCAACCTCTACCAATGAGCAGTTCTTC
TRBJ2-7,-,-,TRBV4-3,CASSQGMEGGEQYF,TGCGCCAGCAGCCAAGGCATGGAGGGGGGCGAGCAGTACTTC
TRBJ1-1,-,-,TRBV6-1,CASSGGGRPLNTEAFF,TGTGCCAGCAGTGGAGGCGGGCGGCCCCTTAACACTGAAGCTTTCTTT
TRBJ2-1,-,-,TRBV7-3,CASSYEGHNEQFF,TGTGCCAGCAGCTACGAGGGCCACAATGAGCAGTTCTTC
TRBJ2-3,-,-,TRBV29-1,CSVGGETSTDTQYF,TGCAGCGTTGGCGGGGAAACTAGCACAGATACGCAGTATTTT
TRBJ1-5,-,-,TRBV6-2/TRBV6-3,CASSHHRDSNQPQHF,TGTGCCAGCAGTCACCACCGGGACAGCAATCAGCCCCAGCATTTT
TRBJ2-1,-,-,TRBV5-6,CASSLVGGGASEQFF,TGTGCCAGCAGCTTGGTAGGAGGGGGGGCGAGTGAGCAGTTCTTC
TRBJ1-1,-,-,TRBV7-8,CASSLAGQGTEAFF,TGTGCCAGCAGCTTAGCGGGGCAGGGTACTGAAGCTTTCTTT
TRBJ2-2,-,-,TRBV6-2/TRBV6-3,CASSFPEWRNTGELFF,TGTGCCAGCAGTTTCCCAGAATGGAGAAACACCGGGGAGCTGTTTTTT
TRBJ1-1,-,-,TRBV30,CAWKNTEAFF,TGTGCCTGGAAGAACACTGAAGCTTTCTTT
TRBJ2-5,TRBD2,-,TRBV30,CAWSETSGGGTQYF,TGTGCCTGGAGTGAAACAAGCGGGGGAGGGACCCAGTACTTC
TRBJ1-1,-,-,TRBV5-1,CASSRQAGITTNTEAFF,TGCGCCAGCAGCCGACAGGCGGGGATCACTACGAACACTGAAGCTTTCTTT
TRBJ1-6,-,-,TRBV13,CASSPLRREGRYSPLHF,TGTGCCAGCAGCCCACTCCGCAGGGAAGGTCGTTATTCACCCCTCCACTTT
TRBJ2-3,-,-,TRBV4-3,CASSQGPSTDTQYF,TGCGCCAGCAGCCAAGGGCCCAGTACAGATACGCAGTATTTT
TRBJ2-7,-,-,TRBV6-2/TRBV6-3,CASSWLGALYEQYF,TGTGCCAGCAGTTGGTTGGGGGCTTTATACGAGCAGTACTTC
TRBJ1-2,-,-,TRBV6-5,CASSYSNEYYGYTF,TGTGCCAGCAGTTACTCGAACGAGTACTATGGCTACACCTTC
TRBJ1-4,-,-,TRBV30,CAWSKSRWEKLFF,TGTGCCTGGAGCAAGTCTCGGTGGGAAAAACTGTTTTTT
TRBJ1-2,-,-,TRBV30,CAWSVRGPGYTF,TGTGCCTGGAGTGTAAGAGGTCCTGGCTACACCTTC
TRBJ2-5,-,-,TRBV13,CASSVQGNQETQYF,TGTGCCAGCAGCGTCCAGGGTAACCAAGAGACCCAGTACTTC
TRBJ2-2,TRBD1,-,TRBV5-5,CASSATGATNTGELFF,TGTGCCAGCAGCGCCACAGGGGCCACGAACACCGGGGAGCTGTTTTTT
TRBJ2-1,-,-,TRBV29-1,CSVEGLTGSPYNEQFF,TGCAGCGTTGAAGGCCTTACAGGGAGCCCCTACAATGAGCAGTTCTTC
TRBJ2-5,-,-,TRBV4-3,CASSQERGGQETQYF,TGCGCCAGCAGCCAAGAGAGGGGGGGCCAAGAGACCCAGTACTTC